These T cell receptor beta chains were read from a single sample in a study of metastatic and nonmetastatic thyroid tumors. TCRdb redid the clone calls on the PCR reads using MiXCR. The sample carries 22,000 or so clones, 15% to 20% recorded once. Sequencing was carried out using blood. The source is a female donor with papillary thyroid cancer or a benign thyroid nodule (not recorded which). Some clones in this sample may be carry-over from other donors' samples. The CDR3 runs from the conserved cysteine through the conserved F or W.

CDR3: CASSEEVYEQYF; J: TRBJ2-7; V: TRBV2
CDR3: CASSLDGRAEKLFF; J: TRBJ1-4; V: TRBV27
CDR3: CVSSFYYGYTF; J: TRBJ1-2; V: TRBV28
CDR3: CASSLDGNYEQYF; J: TRBJ2-7; V: TRBV7-3
CDR3: CASSALEGTTTDTQYF; J: TRBJ2-3; V: TRBV6-1
CDR3: CAWSILGGQRQYGYTF; J: TRBJ1-2; V: TRBV30
CDR3: CSARDPLRGSEAFF; J: TRBJ1-1; V: TRBV20-1
CDR3: CSARVGGAGNTEAFF; J: TRBJ1-1; V: TRBV20-1
CDR3: CASSEAASVSYEQYF; J: TRBJ2-7; V: TRBV6-1
CDR3: CASSQDREIWGNQPQHF; J: TRBJ1-5; V: TRBV5-1
CDR3: CASSVGYRESVEQYF; J: TRBJ2-7; V: TRBV9
CDR3: CATSDFVAGDQETQYF; J: TRBJ2-5; V: TRBV24-1
CDR3: CAWVTRGVEGGYTF; J: TRBJ1-2; V: TRBV30
CDR3: CASSKLPGQDGYTF; J: TRBJ1-2; V: TRBV7-3
CDR3: CASSQDGDPQHF; J: TRBJ1-5; V: TRBV6-2/TRBV6-3
CDR3: CASSQAGDSTDTQYF; J: TRBJ2-3; V: TRBV3-1
CDR3: CASIRERGTGELFF; J: TRBJ2-2; V: TRBV4-1
CDR3: CASSLNPGQGIASTNEKLFF; J: TRBJ1-4; V: TRBV3-1
CDR3: CSSSLYRSNNSPLLF; J: TRBJ1-6; V: TRBV6-1
CDR3: CAWSRLVDEQFF; J: TRBJ2-1; V: TRBV30
CDR3: CASSMAGSGANVLTF; J: TRBJ2-6; V: TRBV19
CDR3: CSAPLLFSNTGELFF; J: TRBJ2-2; V: TRBV20-1
CDR3: CASSPGGSSYEQYF; J: TRBJ2-7; V: TRBV9
CDR3: CASTIRGMASGGAETKNIQYF; J: TRBJ2-4; V: TRBV12-3/TRBV12-4
CDR3: CSARPRTEREGRFFEQYF; J: TRBJ2-7; V: TRBV20-1
CDR3: CASSPGGRTGELFF; J: TRBJ2-2; V: TRBV12-3/TRBV12-4
CDR3: CASSTRAATGEKLFF; J: TRBJ1-4; V: TRBV5-6
CDR3: CASSLAEGTLIDTEAFF; J: TRBJ1-1; V: TRBV11-1
CDR3: CASVPQVTNYGQYF; J: TRBJ2-7; V: TRBV2
CDR3: CASSLNREAYGYTF; J: TRBJ1-2; V: TRBV5-5
CDR3: CASVSAAGTGVLVYTF; J: TRBJ1-2; V: TRBV28
CDR3: CASSLLFEALTPLHF; J: TRBJ1-6; V: TRBV7-9
CDR3: CASRPGTDGGYTF; J: TRBJ1-2; V: TRBV27
CDR3: CASSSGNEQFF; J: TRBJ2-1; V: TRBV7-6
CDR3: CASEGRYTEAFF; J: TRBJ1-1; V: TRBV19
CDR3: CASSLWSEQGEDEQYF; J: TRBJ2-7; V: TRBV11-1
CDR3: CAWSGVGVDGYTF; J: TRBJ1-2; V: TRBV30
CDR3: CASSLLAGLYNEQFF; J: TRBJ2-1; V: TRBV12-3/TRBV12-4
CDR3: CSAESFQGTDTQYF; J: TRBJ2-3; V: TRBV20-1
CDR3: CASSLDQGGYTF; J: TRBJ1-2; V: TRBV5-5
CDR3: CASSYSTGGRETQYF; J: TRBJ2-5; V: TRBV6-6
CDR3: CASSYRYEQYF; J: TRBJ2-7; V: TRBV6-5
CDR3: CASSYRNEINTEAFF; J: TRBJ1-1; V: TRBV6-5
CDR3: CASKPGPGQGETEAFF; J: TRBJ1-1; V: TRBV6-1
CDR3: CASSEALQGSEKLFF; J: TRBJ1-4; V: TRBV6-1
CDR3: CASSSEGLAVQETQYF; J: TRBJ2-5; V: TRBV7-9
CDR3: CASSLQTGAQETQYF; J: TRBJ2-5; V: TRBV7-6
CDR3: CASTQPTNRGYEQYF; J: TRBJ2-7; V: TRBV6-1
CDR3: CATRGDQETQYF; J: TRBJ2-5; V: TRBV10-2
CDR3: CASSQTSGGPYEQYF; J: TRBJ2-7; V: TRBV7-3
CDR3: CASSFGTRVLEQFF; J: TRBJ2-1; V: TRBV7-2
CDR3: CASSLLGQATYEQYF; J: TRBJ2-7; V: TRBV19